The clone carrying this T cell receptor beta chain came up once. As yet, its antigen is unknown. PCR amplification relied on 60 Vbeta primers (plus 13 Jbeta primers). In the original analysis: Later reanalysis found about 80 million unique TCR beta chains, around 9.9 million of them shared. This table comes from immunoSEQ multiplex PCR, and its TCRdb copy is limited to in-frame clones, with some not included. V and J calls and clone size come straight from that table; D and trimming were deduced from the DNA. There are approximately 180,000 clones in the sample; roughly three quarters occur only once, and roughly 13% lies in the top ten. The entry originates in a study of cytomegalovirus exposure and HLA in healthy donors. Study-level points and caveats: Later on, an analysis showed TCR association rates differing by HLA locus, with DRB1 the most and HLA-C the fewest. An analysis was carried out later, and it reportedly showed fewer N-insertions in an Asian-associated ancestry cluster than the approximately 710-donor mean. One cluster of highly shared sequence variants probably arose as a sequencing artifact.

Germline values: CDR1 SGHAT, CDR2 FQNNGV. The CDR3 runs to 15 residues. V shed 5 bases and J shed 7 bases, with 18 bases lying between them. The chain is built from TRBV11-2 and TRBJ2-1; the D gene is possibly TRBD1 (6 bases). The specimen was PBMCs. This receptor was identified in a woman in her 50s in good health and CMV-seropositive. CDR3 sequence: CASSPLRDTLNEQFF. CDR3 sequence (DNA): TGTGCCAGCAGCCCCCTCCGGGACACCCTAAATGAGCAGTTCTTC. The complete variable domain, with remaining parts taken from reference TRBV11-2 and TRBJ2-1, reads EAGVAQSPRYKIIEKRQSVAFWCNPISGHATLYWYQQILGQGPKLLIQFQNNGVVDDSQLPKDRFSAERLKGVDSTLKIQPAKLEDSAVYLCASSPLRDTLNEQFFGPGTRLTVL.